What follows is one T cell receptor (beta chain) and its context. Its antigen is undetermined. Germline CDR1 reads LGHNA; CDR2 reads YSLEER. V dropped 3 bases and J dropped 0 bases, with 12 bases sitting between them. The CDR3 runs to 16 residues. The data stem from a study of vaccination effects on CD4 cells after COVID-19. Study-level information: The median interval between the second dose and post-vaccine sampling was 72 days. Cultures used about 2 million PBMC per well, approximately 10 IU/ml IL-2 and approximately 11 ug/ml peptides.

The authors isolated CD4+ T cells after less than eleven days of culture. A PCR test confirmed that the person had SARS-CoV-2 infection between March and December 2020. Subjects were given two BNT162b2 or mRNA-1273 vaccine doses. Sequenced by immunoSEQ multiplex PCR; TCRdb stores in-frame clones only, minus some. In the table there are roughly 30,000 clones, roughly four fifths of which are singletons. The chain combines TRBV4-3 with TRBJ2-1; unclear D gene. Sequenced here: CD4+ T cells from PBMCs cultured without peptide, sampled after COVID-19 vaccination. The TCR originated in a human donor who had a prior SARS-CoV-2 infection. CDR3 loop: CASSHPTHASYNEQFF. CDR3 sequence (DNA): TGCGCCAGCAGCCACCCGACTCACGCCTCCTACAATGAGCAGTTCTTC.